This TCR beta chain derives from a study of cytomegalovirus exposure and HLA in healthy donors. The study, taken as a whole, reports: A few CMV-associated chains proved CMV antigen-specific in vitro. Rarity marked most TCR sequences, yet some public TCRs occurred in many donors.

A remark on this clone: Its antigen remains unidentified.

This CDR3 has 19 residues. Per germline, CDR1 LNHNV and CDR2 YYDKDF (reference sequence). The junction had 10 bases not matched to a gene; V was cut back by 0 bases and J by 2 bases. TCRdb's table, derived via immunoSEQ multiplex PCR, lists solely in-frame clones and lacks some. The top ten hold around 3.1% of the sample, which has approximately 160,000 clones, about 90% seen once. The V call is TRBV15, the J call TRBJ2-5; TRBD2 aligns across 12 bases. The specimen sequenced was PBMCs. The TCR originated in a woman between 18 and 29 years old in good health and CMV-seropositive. The CDR3 DNA reads as TGTGCCACCAGCAGAGATCTCCCGACTAGCGGGGGAACGCAAGAGACCCAGTACTTC. Translating it yields CATSRDLPTSGGTQETQYF.